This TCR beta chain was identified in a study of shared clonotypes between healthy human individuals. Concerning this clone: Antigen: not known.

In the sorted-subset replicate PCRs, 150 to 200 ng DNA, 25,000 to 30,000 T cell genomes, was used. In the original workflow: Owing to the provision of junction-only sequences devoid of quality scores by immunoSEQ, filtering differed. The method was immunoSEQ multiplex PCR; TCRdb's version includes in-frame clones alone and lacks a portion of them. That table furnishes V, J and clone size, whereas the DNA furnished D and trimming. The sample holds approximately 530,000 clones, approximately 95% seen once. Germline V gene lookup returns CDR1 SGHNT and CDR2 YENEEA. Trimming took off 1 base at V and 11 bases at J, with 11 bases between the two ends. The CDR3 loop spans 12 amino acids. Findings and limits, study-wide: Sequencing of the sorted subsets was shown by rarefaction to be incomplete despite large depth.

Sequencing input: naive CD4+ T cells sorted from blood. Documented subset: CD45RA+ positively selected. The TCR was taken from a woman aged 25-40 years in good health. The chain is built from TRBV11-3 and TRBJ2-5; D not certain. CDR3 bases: TGTGCCAGCAGCTTAGCCAACTCGGAGCAGTACTTC. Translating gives CASSLANSEQYF.